This entry lists 10 T cell receptor beta chains sequenced from one sample in a study of beta chain features in type 1 diabetes. Study-wide results and caveats: There was a moderate but significant shortening of TCRB CDR3s in all four CD4+ subsets of Type 1 diabetes patients.

Expressed TCRB transcripts were sequenced after all isolated RNA was converted to cDNA. TCRdb keeps only in-frame clones here, not all; method: immunoSEQ multiplex PCR. The sample includes around 260,000 clones, just over 20% of them seen just once. These receptors have no known antigen. Material: naive CD4+ T cells from blood. The receptors here all came from a woman aged 40 to 50 with type 1 diabetes.

The J gene is TRBJ1-2, the V gene TRBV6-5; D is perhaps TRBD1 (5 bases). The V gene lost 3 bases and the J gene lost 6 bases, with 17 bases spanning the gap. The CDR3 runs 15 residues. Germline V lookup: CDR1 MNHEY, CDR2 SVGAGI. The CDR3 nucleotides are TGTGCCAGCAGTTATGGAAGGGGATGGCTGAATGGCTACACCTTC. The encoded protein is CASSYGRGWLNGYTF.

This clone was seen more than once but under ten times. The chain uses TRBV30 and TRBJ2-7; D uncertain. Trimming stripped 2 bases from V and 3 bases from J, with 5 bases between. The CDR3 is 11 amino acids. Germline V gives CDR1 GTSNPN, CDR2 SVGIG (reference sequence). This CDR3 reads CAWSSHYEQYF. CDR3 DNA: TGTGCCTGGAGTTCACACTACGAGCAGTACTTC.

The chain links TRBV18 to TRBJ2-1, with 7 bases that match TRBD2. Losses at the gene ends were 4 bases for V and 3 bases for J; bases not matched to a gene: 12. The CDR3 consists of 17 residues. Germline CDR1 KGHSH, CDR2 LQKENI. The CDR3: CASSHRLEGGDYNEQFF. The CDR3 nucleotides read TGTGCCAGCTCACACCGATTAGAGGGAGGGGACTACAATGAGCAGTTCTTC.

The chain uses TRBV4-1 and TRBJ2-7, with 7 bases that match TRBD2. Trimming at V came to 4 bases and at J to 0 bases, leaving 9 bases not matched to a gene. CDR3 length equals 16 residues. Per germline, CDR1 MGHRA and CDR2 YSYEKL. The CDR3 DNA follows: TGCGCCAGCAGCCCCCGAGTAGGCGGGAGCTCCTACGAGCAGTACTTC. Translating it yields CASSPRVGGSSYEQYF.

This clone occurred a few times. The chain has TRBV14 and TRBJ2-3, with 7 bases fitting TRBD1. V lost 1 base and J lost 2; bases outside the gene matches: 3. CDR3 size: 15 residues. CDR1 and CDR2 from the germline V gene are SGHDN and FVKESK. The CDR3 here is CASSQAGQLTDTQYF. In DNA form, the CDR3 reads TGTGCCAGCAGCCAAGCGGGACAGCTCACAGATACGCAGTATTTT.

This chain connects TRBV9 to TRBJ2-1; 8 bases are shared with TRBD2. After removal of 4 bases from V and 6 bases from J, the junction contained 15 bases not matched to a gene. The CDR3 covers 17 residues. The germline V gene encodes CDR1 SGDLS and CDR2 YYNGEE. The CDR3 region is CASSPPRSGRSGNEQFF. The CDR3 DNA reads TGTGCCAGCAGCCCCCCCCGAAGCGGGAGATCGGGCAATGAGCAGTTCTTC. The variable domain in full, completed from reference TRBV9 and TRBJ2-1, reads DSGVTQTPKHLITATGQRVTLRCSPRSGDLSVYWYQQSLDQGLQFLIQYYNGEERAKGNILERFSAQQFPDLHSELNLSSLELGDSALYFCASSPPRSGRSGNEQFFGPGTRLTVL.

J is TRBJ2-5 and V is TRBV9; a weak D match, TRBD1 (5 bases). Looked up from germline, CDR1 is SGDLS and CDR2 is YYNGEE. The CDR3 loop spans 15 amino acids. The V end lost 0 bases, the J end lost 5 bases, and 14 bases lay between the germline ends. CDR3 DNA sequence: TGTGCCAGCAGCGTAGAGGGGCAGGCCGGGGAGACCCAGTACTTC. It codes for CASSVEGQAGETQYF.

This clone was seen a handful of times. The genes are TRBV4-3 and TRBJ1-6; 9 bases are a match to TRBD1. The CDR3 is made up of 16 amino acids. The junction had 4 bases not matched to a gene; V was cut back by 4 bases and J by 3 bases. Germline V gives CDR1 LGHNA, CDR2 YSLEER. The CDR3 protein is CASSLRDRDYNSPLHF. The CDR3 region has the DNA TGCGCCAGCAGCCTCCGGGACAGGGACTATAATTCACCCCTCCACTTT.

This clone was picked up a small number of times. The V call is TRBV5-1, the J call TRBJ1-2; D perhaps matches TRBD1 (6 bases). Germline assignment: CDR1 SGHRS and CDR2 YFSETQ. V was trimmed by 2 bases and J by 4 bases, leaving 12 bases between them. The CDR3 is 14 amino acids. The CDR3 region is CASSLGDILYGYTF. The CDR3 nucleotides read TGCGCCAGCAGCTTAGGGGACATCCTCTATGGCTACACCTTC.

This clone was observed a handful of times. The chain is built from TRBV5-6 and TRBJ2-5; a weak D match, TRBD1 (6 bases). Germline assignment: CDR1 SGHDT and CDR2 YYEEEE. Trimming left V 4 bases short and J 4 bases short, with 20 bases between. The CDR3 is 16 amino acids. The CDR3 region has the DNA TGTGCCAGCAGCGGGTTACAGGGCGGTATAGGAGAGACCCAGTACTTC. Residues: CASSGLQGGIGETQYF.